Below are 8 T cell receptor beta chains sequenced from a single sample in a study of blood T cell repertoires in COVID-19. Repertoires were generated with immunoSEQ multiplex PCR, while TCRdb's copy carries only in-frame clones and drops some. Among 310,000 or so clones listed, roughly 86% were seen once. The sample taken for sequencing was PBMCs or T cells enriched from blood (not recorded which). These receptor sequences come from a woman aged 18 to 35 who had recovered from COVID-19.

The chain recombines TRBV7-9 with TRBJ1-1; 8 bases are a match to TRBD1. The germline V gene encodes CDR1 SEHNR and CDR2 FQNEAQ (reference sequence). This CDR3 spans 16 amino acids. J gave up 9 bases and V 1 base, and 13 bases lay outside the gene matches. CDR3 sequence (DNA): TGTGCCAGCAGCTTAGAAGGCGGCAGGGGGCTCCTTAAAGCTTTCTTT. Its protein product is CASSLEGGRGLLKAFF.

This chain uses TRBV7-9 with TRBJ1-2; a possible D gene is TRBD1 (6 bases). V lost 8 bases, J lost 6 bases, and 13 bases lay in between. Per the germline V gene, CDR1 is SEHNR and CDR2 is FQNEAQ (reference sequence). CDR3 length: 12 residues. In DNA form, the CDR3 reads TGTGCCAGCGAACAGGGATTCCATGGCTACACCTTC. This translates into CASEQGFHGYTF.

This clone appeared a few times. V usage is TRBV7-9 and J usage is TRBJ2-4, with D possibly being TRBD2 (6 bases). Germline values: CDR1 SEHNR, CDR2 FQNEAQ (reference sequence). V lost 5 bases and J 6 bases, leaving 17 bases between the germline ends. CDR3 size: 15 residues. The CDR3 DNA is TGTGCCAGCAGCCCCTGGGGGGTAGTAAGAAACATTCAGTACTTC. Protein sequence: CASSPWGVVRNIQYF.

The gene calls are TRBV4-2 and TRBJ2-5, with unresolved D. Trimming left V 1 base short and J 4 bases short, with 7 bases between. The CDR3 extends over 13 amino acids. CDR1 is LGHNA, CDR2 YNFKEQ, per germline. The CDR3, as DNA: TGTGCCAGCAGCCAAGGAACGCGAGAGACCCAGTACTTC. Protein: CASSQGTRETQYF.

This chain connects TRBV5-1 to TRBJ1-4, with D possibly TRBD1 on 5 matching bases. The CDR3 covers 15 residues. Trimming shortened V by 3 bases and J by 4 bases, and 13 bases separated the two germline ends. Germline V gene lookup returns CDR1 SGHRS and CDR2 YFSETQ. CDR3 DNA: TGCGCCAGCAGCTCGAGCGGGGGGGTTAATGAAAAACTGTTTTTT. It codes for CASSSSGGVNEKLFF.

This sequence joins TRBV2 and TRBJ2-7, with 8 bases aligning to TRBD1. V lost 7 bases and J lost 3; bases outside the gene matches: 8. Germline V CDR1 and CDR2: SNHLY, FYNNEI. CDR3 length equals 14 residues. The CDR3 loop is CASNADRGVYEQYF. In nucleotides, the CDR3 is TGTGCCAGCAACGCTGACAGGGGAGTCTACGAGCAGTACTTC.

The chain couples TRBV5-1 to TRBJ1-1; 8 nucleotides line up with TRBD1. This CDR3 spans 15 amino acids. J gave up 5 bases and V 2 bases, and 8 bases lay outside the gene matches. Germline V gene data show CDR1 as SGHRS and CDR2 as YFSETQ. The chain's CDR3 is CASSFRRTGSTEAFF. The CDR3 DNA reads TGCGCCAGCAGCTTTAGAAGGACAGGGTCGACTGAAGCTTTCTTT.

This rearrangement joins TRBV29-1 to TRBJ2-1, with D perhaps matching TRBD1 (6 bases). Germline V gene lookup returns CDR1 SQVTM and CDR2 ANQGSEA. V gave up 5 bases and J gave up 10 bases, with 9 bases separating them. CDR3 size: 10 residues. The DNA for the CDR3 is TGCAGCGTTTCAGGGGACGAGCAGTTCTTC. This sequence encodes CSVSGDEQFF.